A single T cell receptor beta chain is shown here with its context. Its antigen remains unknown. This sample was taken from a study of shared clonotypes between healthy human individuals. General study results and limits: Among a few donors, roughly 5% of naive CD4 clonotypes were found in common.

The CDR3 spans 15 residues. Germline lookup yields CDR1 MGHRA and CDR2 YSYEKL. V was cut by 0 bases and J by 7 bases, with 16 bases left in between. Naive CD8 cells were CD45RO-negative, positively selected for CCR7, excluding terminally differentiated effector memory CD45RA+ cells. Clones were read by immunoSEQ multiplex PCR, and TCRdb kept only the in-frame ones, dropping some. This table holds about 2.2 million clones, around 95% found once. Sequenced input: naive CD8+ T cells from PBMCs. The clonotype was recovered from a man aged 18 to 30 in good health. Some clones in this sample may be carry-over from other donors' samples. The V call is TRBV4-1, the J call TRBJ2-7; tentative D call: TRBD1 (6 bases). The CDR3 DNA follows: TGCGCCAGCAGCCAAGAGGTGGGGGCCGTCTGGGAGCAGTACTTC. Amino acid sequence: CASSQEVGAVWEQYF.